This T cell receptor beta chain was sequenced in a study of Ad26.COV2.S vaccination and SARS-CoV-2 variants. Study-wide findings and caveats: Total responses of T cells may have been underestimated by the analyses of TCR breadth and depth. Spike-specific TCR breadth ran higher among vaccine recipients than placebo recipients. Placebo recipients and vaccine recipients were similar in non-spike TCR breadth. Reported post-vaccination CD8+ and CD4+ T cell responses to spike showed substantial breadth.

The CDR3 is 15 amino acids. Germline V gene data show CDR1 as LNHDA and CDR2 as SQIVND (reference sequence). The V gene lost 5 bases and the J gene lost 4 bases, with 15 bases spanning the gap. Sequencing was performed with immunoSEQ multiplex PCR; in TCRdb, only in-frame clones are kept and a portion is missing. The sample has 300,000 to 450,000 clones; 90% to 95% are singletons. Notes on this clone: The antigen is undetermined.

The chain uses TRBV19 and TRBJ1-5; no firm D call. The sequence derives from a human donor who had recovered from COVID-19. Specimen: peripheral blood, collected after recovery from COVID-19. CDR3 in DNA: TGTGCCAGTAGTCCGATAAATTCTGGAAATCAGCCCCAGCATTTT. This codes for CASSPINSGNQPQHF.